These 24 T cell receptor beta chains originate from one sample sequenced in a study of blood T cell repertoires in COVID-19 (dated by TCRdb to 2018 to 2020). Library preparation used the immunoSEQ multiplex PCR assay. TCRdb took this table from immuneACCESS and kept in-frame rearrangements with V and J called. Such tables lack part of the clones; where checked against another copy, unresolved V genes explain under half of the gap, and the rest is unexplained. The sample table lists about 160,000 clones, around 90% of them with a count of one. About 2.5% of the sample lies in the top ten. Sequencing was carried out using peripheral blood. The receptors were gathered from a man younger than 35 with acute or convalescent COVID-19.

This chain uses TRBV4-1 with TRBJ1-3, with 7 bases identical to TRBD1. Germline assignment: CDR1 MGHRA and CDR2 YSYEKL. The CDR3 has 15 residues. V shed 3 bases and J 5 bases; nucleotides not matched to a gene: 7. The CDR3 region is CASSQTGSRRNTIYF. As DNA, the CDR3 is TGCGCCAGCAGCCAGACAGGGTCAAGAAGAAACACCATATATTTT.

The V gene is TRBV5-1, the J gene TRBJ1-3; tentatively, D is TRBD1 (5 bases). The CDR3 has 14 amino acids. Germline loops: CDR1 SGHRS, CDR2 YFSETQ. Trimming took 0 bases from V and 4 from J, leaving 8 bases between them. CDR3 bases: TGCGCCAGCAGCTTGGCAGGGTACGGAAACACCATATATTTT. The encoded protein is CASSLAGYGNTIYF.

The chain is built from TRBV3-1 (or the pseudogene TRBV3-2) and TRBJ2-2; no definite D call. The CDR3 runs to 17 residues. Trimming took off 1 base at V and 2 bases at J, with 14 bases between the two ends. The germline CDR1 and CDR2 sequences are LGHDT and YNNKEL (reference sequence). The CDR3 reads CASSQAVRLENTGELFF. CDR3 bases: TGTGCCAGCAGCCAAGCTGTCCGGCTAGAAAACACCGGGGAGCTGTTTTTT.

The CDR3: CASSDSLYGYTF. CDR3 bases: TGTGCCAGCAGCGACAGCTTATATGGCTACACCTTC. The gene calls are TRBV6-2 or TRBV6-3 and TRBJ1-2; D perhaps matches TRBD1 (5 bases). The CDR3 is made up of 12 amino acids. Trimming stripped 6 bases from V and 5 bases from J, with 10 bases between. Per the germline V gene, CDR1 is MNHEY and CDR2 is SVGEGT.

The gene calls are TRBV7-8 and TRBJ1-2; D is possibly TRBD1 (5 bases). Germline CDR1 SGHVS, CDR2 FQNEAQ. This CDR3 has 15 amino acids. Trimming cost V 5 bases and J 1 base, with 14 bases left between them. For the CDR3, the DNA is TGTGCCAGCAGCCCAACCCCCAGGGTTAACTATGGCTACACCTTC. Amino acids: CASSPTPRVNYGYTF.

This chain links TRBV10-1 with TRBJ1-1; TRBD1 might be the D (5 bases). V lost 4 bases and J lost 2, with 17 bases in between. Germline-derived CDR1 and CDR2 are WNHNN and SYGVQD (reference sequence). The length of the CDR3 is 16 residues. Here the CDR3 DNA reads TGCGCCAGCAGTGTCCGTCACGGGGGTACAAACACTGAAGCTTTCTTT. It encodes CASSVRHGGTNTEAFF.

The rearrangement uses TRBV9 and TRBJ2-7; TRBD1 aligns across 8 bases. The CDR3 extends over 15 amino acids. Per germline, CDR1 SGDLS and CDR2 YYNGEE. The J segment lost 5 bases and the V segment lost 0 bases, leaving 7 bases of the junction unmatched. In nucleotides, the CDR3 is TGTGCCAGCAGCGTAGGTCTAGCAGGGGGCAACGAGCAGTACTTC. Protein product: CASSVGLAGGNEQYF.

The rearrangement links TRBV7-9 to TRBJ1-6, with D possibly being TRBD1 (5 bases). CDR1 is SEHNR, CDR2 FQNEAQ, per germline (reference sequence). CDR3 length: 14 residues. V gave up 5 bases and J gave up 9 bases, with 14 bases separating them. In DNA form, the CDR3 reads TGTGCCAGCAGCCTCTTACCCGGGGGTTCACCCCTCCACTTT. Its translation: CASSLLPGGSPLHF.

This chain links TRBV5-3 with TRBJ1-5; the D is unclear. TRBV5-3 is an ORF; its function is uncertain. The CDR3 runs 16 residues. V was pared by 1 base and J by 1 base, with 12 bases between. The CDR3 is CARSLSGYRSNQPQHF. CDR3 DNA sequence: TGTGCCAGAAGCTTGTCGGGTTATAGGAGCAATCAGCCCCAGCATTTT.

The CDR3 nucleotides are TGTGCCAGCAGCCAAGATGACCTCCCTTTCGGCGGGATAGGACAAGAGACCCAGTACTTC. Its protein product is CASSQDDLPFGGIGQETQYF. The rearrangement joins TRBV3-1 (or the pseudogene TRBV3-2) to TRBJ2-5; perhaps TRBD2 as D (6 bases). CDR1 and CDR2 from the germline V gene are LGHDT and YNNKEL (reference sequence). Trimming removed 0 bases from V and 2 bases from J, with 25 bases in between. The CDR3 runs 20 residues.

This clone was counted between two and nine times. V is TRBV15 and J is TRBJ1-2, with D unresolved. V was trimmed by 3 bases and J by 5 bases, leaving 10 bases between them. The CDR3 runs to 13 residues. The germline CDR1 and CDR2 sequences are LNHNV and YYDKDF (reference sequence). The DNA of the CDR3 is TGTGCCACCAGCAGGTTAGACAATTATGGCTACACCTTC. Translating it yields CATSRLDNYGYTF.

Of note for this clone: This sample includes further DNA sequences coding for the same CDR3. The genes are TRBV18 and TRBJ1-1, with D unresolved. Trimming left V 3 bases short and J 5 bases short, with 13 bases between. The CDR3 extends over 14 amino acids. Germline lookup yields CDR1 KGHSH and CDR2 LQKENI. The CDR3 nucleotides read TGTGCCAGCTCACCCCCGGGGTTAGGGACTGAAGCTTTCTTT. Encoded protein: CASSPPGLGTEAFF.

The chain links TRBV19 to TRBJ2-1; 12 bases agree with TRBD2. The CDR3 consists of 20 residues. The junction had 24 bases not matched to a gene; V was cut back by 7 bases and J by 8 bases. The germline V gene has CDR1 LNHDA and CDR2 SQIVND (reference sequence). DNA of the CDR3: TGTGCCAGTACCTCTTCGGGCAGACTAGCGGGGGCCACCGTGGGGCATGAGCAGTTCTTC. It is translated as CASTSSGRLAGATVGHEQFF.

V and J are TRBV6-1 and TRBJ2-1, with 10 bases that match TRBD2. CDR1 MNHNS and CDR2 SASEGT come from the germline V gene. The CDR3 has 16 residues. V gave up 4 bases and J gave up 6 bases; unmatched junction bases: 9. The DNA for the CDR3 is TGTGCCAGCAGTGTTTATCCTAGCGGGAGTTTCAATGAGCAGTTCTTC. It is translated as CASSVYPSGSFNEQFF.

The chain combines TRBV30 with TRBJ1-1, with unresolved D. The CDR3 runs 11 residues. Germline V gene lookup returns CDR1 GTSNPN and CDR2 SVGIG (reference sequence). V lost 5 bases, J lost 5 bases, and 9 bases lay in between. The CDR3 spells CAWEVRTEAFF. CDR3 nucleotide sequence: TGTGCCTGGGAAGTTCGGACTGAAGCTTTCTTT.

A few counts support this clone. The V and J genes are TRBV7-7 and TRBJ2-2; 9 nucleotides agree with TRBD2. Losses at the gene ends were 1 base for V and 7 bases for J; bases not matched to a gene: 7. This CDR3 has 16 residues. Germline assignment: CDR1 SSHAT and CDR2 FNYEAQ (reference sequence). The CDR3 spells CASSLVASGAGGELFF. CDR3 coding DNA: TGTGCCAGCAGCTTAGTGGCTAGCGGGGCTGGCGGGGAGCTGTTTTTT.

The J gene is TRBJ1-1, the V gene TRBV12-5; perhaps TRBD1 as D (6 bases). The V end was cut by 6 bases, the J end by 11 bases, with 22 bases between. This CDR3 has 14 residues. Germline loops: CDR1 LGHNT, CDR2 FRNRAP. The CDR3 bases are TGTGCTAGTGGGTCCACATCACAGGGAGTGAGGGCTTTCTTT. Translated, it gives CASGSTSQGVRAFF. Full variable domain (remainder filled in from reference TRBV12-5 and TRBJ1-1): DARVTQTPRHKVTEMGQEVTMRCQPILGHNTVFWYRQTMMQGLELLAYFRNRAPLDDSGMPKDRFSAEMPDATLATLKIQPSEPRDSAVYFCASGSTSQGVRAFFGQGTRLTVV.

The chain employs TRBV4-2 and TRBJ2-1; TRBD1 agrees at 8 bases. The CDR3 covers 19 residues. Germline CDR1 and CDR2: LGHNA and YNFKEQ. The V and J ends lost 8 bases and 0 bases, in that order; junction bases with no gene match: 18. As DNA, the CDR3 is TGTGCCAGCGGTCATGGAGGGACAGGAACCCCAAACTCCTACAATGAGCAGTTCTTC. Protein: CASGHGGTGTPNSYNEQFF.

The V call is TRBV19, the J call TRBJ2-3; D is perhaps TRBD1 (5 bases). The CDR3 is 12 amino acids. Germline V gene data show CDR1 as LNHDA and CDR2 as SQIVND (reference sequence). V was shortened by 7 bases and J by 6 bases, with 11 bases between the two germline ends. CDR3 sequence reads: CASKGRLDTQYF. Here the CDR3 DNA reads TGTGCCAGTAAGGGGCGCTTGGATACGCAGTATTTT.

This clone appeared a few times. The rearrangement uses TRBV28 and TRBJ2-7; 7 nucleotides align to TRBD2. The CDR3 totals 13 residues. The V and J ends lost 6 bases and 6 bases, in that order; junction bases with no gene match: 8. Germline loops: CDR1 MDHEN, CDR2 SYDVKM. This chain's CDR3 is CASSWLADPEQYF. The CDR3 DNA reads as TGTGCCAGCAGCTGGCTAGCGGACCCCGAGCAGTACTTC. Filled out from reference TRBV28 and TRBJ2-7, the complete variable domain reads DVKVTQSSRYLVKRTGEKVFLECVQDMDHENMFWYRQDPGLGLRLIYFSYDVKMKEKGDIPEGYSVSREKKERFSLILESASTNQTSMYLCASSWLADPEQYFGPGTRLTVT.

This chain links TRBV6-1 with TRBJ1-1, with D possibly TRBD1 on 6 matching bases. CDR3 length: 13 residues. Trimming took 1 base from V and 5 from J, leaving 8 bases between them. Germline lookup yields CDR1 MNHNS and CDR2 SASEGT. CDR3 sequence reads: CASSEGTATEAFF. CDR3 nucleotide sequence: TGTGCCAGCAGTGAAGGGACAGCAACTGAAGCTTTCTTT.

This chain joins TRBV20-1 and TRBJ2-2; D may be TRBD2 (5 bases). Per germline, CDR1 DFQATT and CDR2 SNEGSKA (reference sequence). Deletions cut 3 bases from V and 1 base from J, with 12 bases between. The CDR3 contains 15 residues. The chain's CDR3 is CSASKPGLNTGELFF. In DNA, the CDR3 is TGCAGTGCTAGTAAGCCGGGGTTGAACACCGGGGAGCTGTTTTTT.

In this sample, this clone turned up a few times. This rearrangement joins TRBV4-1 to TRBJ2-5; D may be TRBD2 (5 bases). Germline CDR1 is MGHRA and CDR2 is YSYEKL. This CDR3 has 14 residues. V was cut by 1 base and J by 5 bases, with 11 bases left in between. The CDR3 sequence: CASSQVGSVETQYF. In nucleotides, the CDR3 is TGCGCCAGCAGCCAAGTCGGTAGCGTCGAGACCCAGTACTTC.

The chain couples TRBV7-2 to TRBJ1-6; 8 bases agree with TRBD1. This CDR3 comprises 15 residues. The junction had 8 bases not matched to a gene; V was cut back by 4 bases and J by 9 bases. Germline loops: CDR1 SGHTA, CDR2 FQGNSA. The chain's CDR3 is CASSSDREGFSPLHF. The DNA of the CDR3 is TGTGCCAGCAGCTCGGACAGGGAAGGGTTTTCACCCCTCCACTTT.